This entry lists 18 T cell receptor beta chains sequenced from one sample in a study of T cell responses to AZD1222 COVID-19 vaccine. Method: immunoSEQ multiplex PCR; TCRdb's copy keeps in-frame clones and lacks some. The data show approximately 75,000 clones, around nine tenths seen once. The sample was peripheral blood, taken 28 days after the second AZD1222 dose. These receptors came from an adult who received the AZD1222 COVID-19 vaccine.

The chain recombines TRBV4-2 with TRBJ2-7, with 10 bases identical to TRBD1. The CDR3 loop spans 14 amino acids. V trimming: 4 bases; J trimming: 6 bases; junction bases outside the gene matches: 6. Germline assignment: CDR1 LGHNA and CDR2 YNFKEQ. CDR3 DNA: TGTGCCAGCAGCCTCACCGGGACAGGGGCCGAGCAGTACTTC. This codes for CASSLTGTGAEQYF.

The chain joins TRBV11-2 to TRBJ1-2; 9 bases fit TRBD1. The junction had 7 bases not matched to a gene; V was cut back by 6 bases and J by 5 bases. The CDR3 length is 14 residues. The germline CDR1 and CDR2 sequences are SGHAT and FQNNGV. The CDR3 DNA sequence: TGTGCCAGCAGGTCCACAGGGGGCCGGTATGGCTACACCTTC. It specifies CASRSTGGRYGYTF.

This rearrangement joins TRBV7-2 to TRBJ2-2; 10 nucleotides agree with TRBD2. Germline CDR1 SGHTA, CDR2 FQGNSA. The CDR3 contains 15 residues. Trimming took 5 bases from V and 3 from J; bases not matched to a gene: 3. CDR3 residues: CASSRLAGDTGELFF. The CDR3 DNA reads TGTGCCAGCAGCCGCCTAGCGGGGGACACCGGGGAGCTGTTTTTT. The complete variable domain, with remaining parts taken from reference TRBV7-2 and TRBJ2-2, reads GAGVSQSPSNKVTEKGKDVELRCDPISGHTALYWYRQSLGQGLEFLIYFQGNSAPDKSGLPSDRFSAERTGGSVSTLTIQRTQQEDSAVYLCASSRLAGDTGELFFGEGSRLTVL.

V and J are TRBV6-5 and TRBJ1-1; unclear D gene. From germline, CDR1 is MNHEY and CDR2 SVGAGI. V lost 2 bases to trimming and J lost 1 base, with 11 bases between them. The CDR3 is 15 residues long. The CDR3 here is CASSYGEMGNTEAFF. CDR3 nucleotides: TGTGCCAGCAGTTACGGGGAGATGGGGAACACTGAAGCTTTCTTT.

This clone was detected once. The V and J genes are TRBV28 and TRBJ1-1, with D hard to call. V lost 2 bases to trimming and J lost 7 bases, with 14 bases between them. The CDR3 contains 14 residues. The V gene's germline CDR1 is MDHEN and CDR2 SYDVKM. The CDR3 coding sequence is TGTGCCAGCAGTTTAGGTGGGCCAGAACGTGAAGCTTTCTTT. It encodes CASSLGGPEREAFF.

The chain recombines TRBV11-2 with TRBJ2-2, with D possibly TRBD2 on 6 matching bases. CDR3 length: 16 residues. V lost 3 bases to trimming and J lost 3 bases, with 14 bases between them. The V gene's germline CDR1 is SGHAT and CDR2 FQNNGV. The CDR3 coding sequence is TGTGCCAGCAGCTTGTCGCGGGATCGGTACACCGGGGAGCTGTTTTTT. Protein product: CASSLSRDRYTGELFF.

V and J are TRBV5-6 and TRBJ1-2; 8 bases fit TRBD1. The CDR3 runs 14 residues. The V and J ends lost 4 bases and 5 bases, in that order; junction bases with no gene match: 7. The germline V gene encodes CDR1 SGHDT and CDR2 YYEEEE. The chain's CDR3 is CASSNPTGGYGYTF. Written as DNA, the CDR3 is TGTGCCAGCAGCAACCCTACAGGGGGGTATGGCTACACCTTC.

This rearrangement joins TRBV6-5 to TRBJ2-7; 7 positions agree with TRBD2. This CDR3 has 15 residues. The germline V gene has CDR1 MNHEY and CDR2 SVGAGI. The junction had 14 bases not matched to a gene; V was cut back by 6 bases and J by 6 bases. The CDR3 DNA sequence: TGTGCCAGCAGCTCTGGGGACTACACCGGAGGCGAGCAGTACTTC. Amino acids: CASSSGDYTGGEQYF.

The CDR3 DNA is TGTGCCAGCGGGCTCAAGGGCGCGACCGGGGAGCTGTTTTTT. Its translation is CASGLKGATGELFF. The rearrangement links TRBV3-1 (or the pseudogene TRBV3-2) to TRBJ2-2, with D hard to call. The V gene's germline CDR1 is LGHDT and CDR2 YNNKEL (reference sequence). The CDR3 is 14 residues long. V was clipped by 8 bases and J by 5 bases, with 15 bases between them.

In its sample, this clone was seen a few times. The CDR3 here is CASSELRGLQNTIYF. CDR3 nucleotides: TGTGCCAGCAGTGAACTGAGAGGACTTCAAAACACCATATATTTT. The chain uses TRBV2 and TRBJ1-3; D unresolved. The germline V gene encodes CDR1 SNHLY and CDR2 FYNNEI. V dropped 2 bases and J dropped 6 bases, with 14 bases sitting between them. The CDR3 sequence is 15 residues long.

Only a few counts were recorded for this clone. This chain joins TRBV5-4 and TRBJ2-7; no firm D call. This CDR3 is 14 amino acids long. Trimming pared 0 bases from V and 4 bases from J, leaving 11 bases between. The germline V gene encodes CDR1 SGHNT and CDR2 YYREEE (reference sequence). CDR3 sequence reads: CASSLELTRYEQYF. CDR3 coding DNA: TGTGCCAGCAGCTTGGAACTAACACGATACGAGCAGTACTTC.

V and J are TRBV30 and TRBJ1-1, with D perhaps TRBD1 (5 bases). Germline V CDR1 and CDR2: GTSNPN, SVGIG (reference sequence). The CDR3 totals 12 residues. V dropped 5 bases and J dropped 2 bases, with 9 bases sitting between them. The CDR3 coding sequence is TGTGCCTGGGCGGGGGTTAACACTGAAGCTTTCTTT. As protein: CAWAGVNTEAFF.

V is TRBV23-1 and J is TRBJ1-2, with D perhaps TRBD1 (5 bases). TRBV23-1 is labeled an ORF, and its function is uncertain. V shed 4 bases and J shed 0 bases, with 9 bases lying between them. The CDR3 is 14 amino acids. For the CDR3, the DNA is TGCGCCAGCAGTCCAACAGGAGCTAACTATGGCTACACCTTC. This encodes CASSPTGANYGYTF.

The chain carries TRBV7-2 and TRBJ1-1; D uncertain. The germline CDR1 and CDR2 sequences are SGHTA and FQGNSA. V was pared by 5 bases and J by 5 bases, with 18 bases between. This CDR3 comprises 15 residues. The CDR3 region has the DNA TGTGCCAGCAGCCCAAGCGGAAACGCCCGTACTGAAGCTTTCTTT. Protein: CASSPSGNARTEAFF. Supplemented by reference TRBV7-2 and TRBJ1-1, the full variable domain reads GAGVSQSPSNKVTEKGKDVELRCDPISGHTALYWYRQSLGQGLEFLIYFQGNSAPDKSGLPSDRFSAERTGGSVSTLTIQRTQQEDSAVYLCASSPSGNARTEAFFGQGTRLTVV.

The chain links TRBV7-3 to TRBJ2-3, with TRBD2 matching 9 bases. J was trimmed by 5 bases and V by 5 bases; bases with no gene match: 5. The germline CDR1 and CDR2 sequences are SGHTA and FQGTGA. The CDR3 has 14 amino acids. CDR3 DNA: TGTGCCAGCAGCCATAGCGGGGGCCTAGATACGCAGTATTTT. As protein: CASSHSGGLDTQYF.

The V gene is TRBV7-9, the J gene TRBJ2-2, with D tentatively TRBD1 (6 bases). The CDR3 length is 15 residues. Germline CDR1 is SEHNR and CDR2 is FQNEAQ (reference sequence). The V end was cut by 6 bases, the J end by 1 base, with 12 bases between. The CDR3, as DNA: TGTGCCAGCAGGTCCGGGACACTGAACACCGGGGAGCTGTTTTTT. Translating it yields CASRSGTLNTGELFF.

This clone was detected a few times. Other nucleotide sequences in the sample specify the same CDR3. The chain carries TRBV4-1 and TRBJ1-5; the D gene is possibly TRBD1 (5 bases). Germline loops: CDR1 MGHRA, CDR2 YSYEKL. V was pared by 1 base and J by 3 bases, with 7 bases between. The CDR3 is 14 amino acids. CDR3 region: CASSQAGSNQPQHF. In DNA form, the CDR3 reads TGCGCCAGCAGCCAAGCAGGGTCCAATCAGCCCCAGCATTTT.

This clone was picked up a small number of times. V and J are TRBV7-3 and TRBJ1-1; 9 nucleotides align to TRBD1. CDR1 and CDR2 (germline): SGHTA, FQGTGA. Trimming took 5 bases from V and 0 from J; bases not matched to a gene: 7. CDR3 length equals 16 residues. CDR3 DNA sequence: TGTGCCAGCAGCCCCACAGGGGGCTCCATGAACACTGAAGCTTTCTTT. Its translation: CASSPTGGSMNTEAFF.